Many counts were recorded for the clone carrying this T cell receptor (beta chain). The germline CDR1 and CDR2 sequences are MNHNS and SASEGT. The V gene lost 6 bases and the J gene lost 2 bases, with 17 bases spanning the gap. This CDR3 spans 15 amino acids. The data were taken from a study of Graves' ophthalmopathy and Graves' hyperthyroidism. Amplification of the TCR beta CDR3 regions used RNA transcripts (as template). HTBI-primed first-round RT-PCR preceded second-round multiplex PCR. TCRdb ran MiXCR on the multiplex PCR reads and lists one entry per CDR3 protein. The sample carries 620,000 or so distinct CDR3 sequences, about 20% recorded once.

This clonotype was obtained from a woman aged 18-29 years with stable Graves' hyperthyroidism. Some clones in this sample may be carry-over from other donors' samples. The chain recombines TRBV6-1 with TRBJ2-7; D is unclear. The material sequenced was peripheral blood. The CDR3 bases are TGTGCCAGCAGCCCCCCCGTGGGAATCCCCTACGAGCAGTACTTC. It yields the protein CASSPPVGIPYEQYF.